These 9 T cell receptor beta chains came from one sample sequenced in a study of radiotherapy plus CTLA-4 blockade in lung cancer. The method was immunoSEQ multiplex PCR; TCRdb's version includes in-frame clones alone and lacks a portion of them. The table lists about 85,000 clones, more than 75% of them singletons. The material was peripheral blood, obtained from a patient treated with radiotherapy plus ipilimumab. The receptors were sampled from a human donor with non-small cell lung cancer who had a partial response to radiotherapy plus ipilimumab.

This clone came up once. The genes are TRBV27 and TRBJ1-6; no clear D. V was cut by 2 bases and J by 0 bases, with 5 bases left in between. The germline V gene has CDR1 MNHEY and CDR2 SMNVEV (reference sequence). This CDR3 comprises 15 residues. DNA for the CDR3: TGTGCCAGCAGTTTAAGGAGCTCCTATAATTCACCCCTCCACTTT. It yields the protein CASSLRSSYNSPLHF.

The rearrangement links TRBV28 to TRBJ2-5; 10 bases match TRBD1. The CDR3 totals 13 residues. From germline, CDR1 is MDHEN and CDR2 SYDVKM. V dropped 10 bases and J dropped 4; count of bases not matched to a gene: 6. The CDR3 coding sequence is TGTGCCACTTGGGGACAGGGGTTAGAGACCCAGTACTTC. It specifies CATWGQGLETQYF. Complete variable domain (other parts from reference TRBV28 and TRBJ2-5): DVKVTQSSRYLVKRTGEKVFLECVQDMDHENMFWYRQDPGLGLRLIYFSYDVKMKEKGDIPEGYSVSREKKERFSLILESASTNQTSMYLCATWGQGLETQYFGPGTRLLVL.

The CDR3 nucleotides read TGTGCCAGCAGGCGGGGGAACACTGAAGCTTTCTTT. It yields the protein CASRRGNTEAFF. The V and J genes are TRBV2 and TRBJ1-1; D is ambiguous. CDR1 is SNHLY and CDR2 is FYNNEI in the germline V gene. The CDR3 has 12 amino acids. V was pared by 6 bases and J by 1 base, with 6 bases between.

The chain employs TRBV6-5 and TRBJ2-7, with TRBD1 matching over 9 bases. The CDR3 spans 15 residues. The J segment lost 4 bases and the V segment lost 5 bases, leaving 9 bases of the junction unmatched. Per the germline V gene, CDR1 is MNHEY and CDR2 is SVGAGI. The CDR3 region has the DNA TGTGCCAGCAGTGGACCGAACAGGGGGCCTTACGAGCAGTACTTC. This encodes CASSGPNRGPYEQYF.

The V and J genes are TRBV7-2 and TRBJ2-2, with 12 nucleotides matching TRBD2. V lost 5 bases, J lost 5 bases, and 9 bases stayed unmatched. Germline assignment: CDR1 SGHTA and CDR2 FQGNSA. This CDR3 has 17 residues. For the CDR3, the DNA is TGTGCCAGCAGCCTCAGAGGACTAGCGGGGTCGACCGGGGAGCTGTTTTTT. Translated, it gives CASSLRGLAGSTGELFF.

This chain joins TRBV7-2 and TRBJ1-1, with D perhaps matching TRBD1 (6 bases). Germline V gene sequence: CDR1 SGHTA, CDR2 FQGNSA. This CDR3 contains 13 residues. Trimming took off 6 bases at V and 4 bases at J, with 12 bases between the two ends. CDR3 sequence: CASRQGGATEAFF. The CDR3 DNA sequence: TGTGCCAGCAGACAAGGGGGGGCCACTGAAGCTTTCTTT.

CDR3 sequence reads: CASSLDRGLTNEKLFF. The CDR3 DNA sequence: TGTGCCAGCAGCTTGGACAGGGGACTAACTAATGAAAAACTGTTTTTT. The V and J genes are TRBV7-9 and TRBJ1-4, with 9 bases lining up with TRBD1. Trimming took 3 bases from V and 1 from J; bases not matched to a gene: 3. The CDR3 consists of 16 residues. Germline CDR1 SEHNR, CDR2 FQNEAQ (reference sequence).

The V gene is TRBV5-6, the J gene TRBJ2-7; 7 bases are a match to TRBD1. J was trimmed by 2 bases and V by 3 bases; bases with no gene match: 5. The V gene's germline CDR1 is SGHDT and CDR2 YYEEEE. There are 14 residues in the CDR3. The CDR3 nucleotides read TGTGCCAGCAGCTCGGGACAGTCCCCCTACGAGCAGTACTTC. Protein: CASSSGQSPYEQYF.

V usage is TRBV7-9 and J usage is TRBJ2-2, with a tentative D call TRBD2 (5 bases). The CDR3 is 14 amino acids. V was shortened by 1 base and J by 6 bases, with 9 bases between the two germline ends. CDR1 SEHNR and CDR2 FQNEAQ come from the germline V gene (reference sequence). CDR3 sequence reads: CASSLVASPGELFF. DNA of the CDR3: TGTGCCAGCAGCTTAGTGGCTAGCCCCGGGGAGCTGTTTTTT.